The following is a T cell receptor beta chain sequence with its context. What it recognizes is unknown. The V and J ends lost 4 bases and 8 bases respectively, with 12 bases between them. Germline V gene data show CDR1 as SGHTS and CDR2 as YDEGEE. This CDR3 region has 12 residues. Donors in the study were healthy people who gave bone marrow. PCR used 60 Vbeta primers and 13 Jbeta primers. Clones were sequenced by immunoSEQ multiplex PCR, and TCRdb holds only the in-frame ones, with some missing. Of some 170,000 clones detected, roughly four fifths appear once; the ten largest clones hold 13%. The sample belongs to a study of cytomegalovirus exposure and HLA in healthy donors. Study-wide results and caveats: According to the study, approximately 150 TCR beta chains were cytomegalovirus-associated. The majority of TCR sequences were rare, yet some public TCRs appeared in many donors.

The chain joins TRBV5-8 to TRBJ1-2, with a weak D call TRBD1 (6 bases). Material for sequencing was PBMCs. This clonotype originated in a woman aged 50 to 65 in good health and CMV-seronegative. In DNA form, the CDR3 reads TGTGCCAGCAGCGTGGACAGTTGGGGCTACACCTTC. This codes for CASSVDSWGYTF.